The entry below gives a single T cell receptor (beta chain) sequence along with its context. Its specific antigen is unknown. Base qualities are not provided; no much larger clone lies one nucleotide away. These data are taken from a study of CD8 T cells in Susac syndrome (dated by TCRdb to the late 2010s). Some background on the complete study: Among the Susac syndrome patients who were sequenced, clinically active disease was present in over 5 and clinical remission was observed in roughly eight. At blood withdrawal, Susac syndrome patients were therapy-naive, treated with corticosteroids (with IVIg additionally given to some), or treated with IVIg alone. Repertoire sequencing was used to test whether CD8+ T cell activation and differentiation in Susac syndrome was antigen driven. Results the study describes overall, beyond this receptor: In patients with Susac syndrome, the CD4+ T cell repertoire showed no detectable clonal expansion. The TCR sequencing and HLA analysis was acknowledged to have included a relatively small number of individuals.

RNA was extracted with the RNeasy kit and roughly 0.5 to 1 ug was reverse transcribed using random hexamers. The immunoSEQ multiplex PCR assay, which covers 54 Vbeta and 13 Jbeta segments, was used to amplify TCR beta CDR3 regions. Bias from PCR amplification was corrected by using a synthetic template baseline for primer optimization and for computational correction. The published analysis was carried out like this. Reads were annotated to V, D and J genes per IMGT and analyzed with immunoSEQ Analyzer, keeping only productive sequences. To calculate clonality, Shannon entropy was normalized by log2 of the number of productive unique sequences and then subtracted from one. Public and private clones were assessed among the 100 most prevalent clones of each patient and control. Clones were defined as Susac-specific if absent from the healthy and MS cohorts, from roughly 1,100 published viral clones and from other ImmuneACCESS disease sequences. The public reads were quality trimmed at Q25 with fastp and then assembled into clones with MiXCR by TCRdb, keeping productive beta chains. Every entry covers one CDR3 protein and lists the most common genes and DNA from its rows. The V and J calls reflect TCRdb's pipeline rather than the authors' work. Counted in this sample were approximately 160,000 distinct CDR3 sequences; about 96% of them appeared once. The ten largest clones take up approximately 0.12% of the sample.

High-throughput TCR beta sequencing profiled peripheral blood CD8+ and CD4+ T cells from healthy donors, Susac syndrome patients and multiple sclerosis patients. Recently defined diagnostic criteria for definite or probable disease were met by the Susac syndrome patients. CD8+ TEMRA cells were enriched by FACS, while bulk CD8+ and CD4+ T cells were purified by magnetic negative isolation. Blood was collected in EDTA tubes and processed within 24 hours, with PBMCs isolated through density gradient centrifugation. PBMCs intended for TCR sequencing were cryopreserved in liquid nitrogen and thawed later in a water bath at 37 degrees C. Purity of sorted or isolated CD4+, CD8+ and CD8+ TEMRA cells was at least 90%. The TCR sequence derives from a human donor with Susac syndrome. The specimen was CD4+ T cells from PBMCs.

The CDR3 reads as follows: CASSLEVSYEQYF. The DNA sequence is as follows: TGTGCCAGCAGCTTAGAGGTCTCCTACGAGCAGTACTTC. The V and J genes are TRBV11-2 and TRBJ2-7; no confident D gene assignment can be made. Between the V and J ends, shortened by 0 bases and 0 bases respectively, the junction contains 3 bases. CDR1 and CDR2, per the germline V gene, are SGHAT and FQNNGV. The CDR3 has 13 amino acids, counting the end cysteine and phenylalanine. CDR3 DNA only is kept here, 39 bases in frame from base 1.